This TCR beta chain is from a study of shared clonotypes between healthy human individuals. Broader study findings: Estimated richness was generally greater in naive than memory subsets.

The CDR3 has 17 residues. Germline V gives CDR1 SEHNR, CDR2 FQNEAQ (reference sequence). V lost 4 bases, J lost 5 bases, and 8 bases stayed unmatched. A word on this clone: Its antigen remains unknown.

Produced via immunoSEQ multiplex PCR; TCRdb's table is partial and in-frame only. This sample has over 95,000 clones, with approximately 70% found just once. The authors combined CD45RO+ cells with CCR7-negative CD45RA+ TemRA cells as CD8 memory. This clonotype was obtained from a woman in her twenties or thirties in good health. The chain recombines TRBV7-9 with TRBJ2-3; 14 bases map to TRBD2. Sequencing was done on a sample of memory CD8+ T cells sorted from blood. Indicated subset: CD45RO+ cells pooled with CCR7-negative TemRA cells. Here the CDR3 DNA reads TGTGCCAGCAGCTCCACCGCGGGACTAGCGGGAGAAGATACGCAGTATTTT. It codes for CASSSTAGLAGEDTQYF.